This is a list of T cell receptor beta chains from one sample in a study of T cell responses to AZD1222 COVID-19 vaccine. Profiled with immunoSEQ multiplex PCR; TCRdb holds only in-frame clones, not every one. The sample shows over 120,000 clones, around 90% of them seen only once. This specimen was peripheral blood, taken on day 0 of AZD1222 vaccination. These receptors came from an adult in good health. The conserved cysteine and the conserved F or W are not part of the CDR3 here. The order of the fields is V gene, J gene, CDR3 protein.

V: TRBV28; J: TRBJ2-7; CDR3: ASKKGTYEQY
V: TRBV7-9; J: TRBJ1-5; CDR3: ASSLWGDNQPQH
V: TRBV7-9; J: TRBJ1-1; CDR3: ASSFGQVGPEAF
V: TRBV28; J: TRBJ2-3; CDR3: ASSVPGRGGRYTQY
V: TRBV18; J: TRBJ1-2; CDR3: ASSPDSSGGYT
V: TRBV2; J: TRBJ1-6; CDR3: ASNTWVGNSPLH
V: TRBV11-3; J: TRBJ2-1; CDR3: ASSPRGVGSNEQF
V: TRBV7-2; J: TRBJ1-6; CDR3: ASSLAGRGTLH
V: TRBV5-1; J: TRBJ2-3; CDR3: ASSSRTGLADTQY
V: TRBV29-1; J: TRBJ1-2; CDR3: SVQLNYGYT